What follows are 5 T cell receptor beta chains derived from one specimen sequenced in a study of blood T cell repertoires in COVID-19. Assay used: immunoSEQ multiplex PCR; TCRdb lists only in-frame clones, some missing. The sample lists 95,000 to 100,000 clones; approximately 79% were seen once. Sequencing was carried out using peripheral blood. These receptors all stem from a woman of 80 years or more with active or convalescent COVID-19.

This chain joins TRBV2 and TRBJ2-4; the match to TRBD2 covers 16 bases. Germline loops: CDR1 SNHLY, CDR2 FYNNEI. With V trimmed by 9 bases and J by 6 bases, 2 bases remained unmatched. There are 14 residues in the CDR3. The CDR3 nucleotides are TGTGCCAGGGGACTAGCGGGAGGGCTAAACATTCAGTACTTC. As protein: CARGLAGGLNIQYF.

The CDR3 nucleotides read TGTGCCAGCAGCCAAGTCACCTCTAGGGGCGAGCAGTACTTC. Translated: CASSQVTSRGEQYF. This rearrangement joins TRBV4-2 to TRBJ2-7; a weak D match, TRBD1 (5 bases). Germline-derived CDR1 and CDR2 are LGHNA and YNFKEQ. V lost 1 base to trimming and J lost 6 bases, with 13 bases between them. This CDR3 region has 14 residues.

CDR3 amino acids: CASSRGLQETQYF. CDR3 DNA: TGTGCCAGCAGCAGGGGACTGCAAGAGACCCAGTACTTC. V is TRBV5-4 and J is TRBJ2-5; D perhaps matches TRBD2 (6 bases). With 4 bases removed from V and 2 bases from J, the gap between germline ends came to 9 bases. The germline V gene encodes CDR1 SGHNT and CDR2 YYREEE (reference sequence). The CDR3 runs to 13 residues.

This clone came up once. The genes are TRBV5-1 and TRBJ2-7; 7 bases match TRBD1. The length of the CDR3 is 14 residues. CDR1 and CDR2 from the germline V gene are SGHRS and YFSETQ. After removal of 4 bases from V and 2 bases from J, the junction contained 6 bases not matched to a gene. The CDR3 coding sequence is TGCGCCAGCAGCCCATACGGACAGGCCTACGAGCAGTACTTC. Amino acid sequence: CASSPYGQAYEQYF.

This clone has a count of ten or more. The rearrangement joins TRBV6-6 to TRBJ1-4, with a possible D match to TRBD1 (5 bases). Trimming removed 8 bases from V and 2 bases from J, with 12 bases in between. The germline V gene encodes CDR1 MNHNY and CDR2 SVGAGI (reference sequence). The CDR3 has 14 residues. As DNA, the CDR3 is TGTGCCAGCGTAGAACAGGCGACTAATGAAAAACTGTTTTTT. Protein product: CASVEQATNEKLFF.